This record concerns one T cell receptor (beta chain) sequence. Its specificity is unknown. The sample is drawn from a study of CD8 T cells in ankylosing spondylitis. Study-level findings and limits: Reported data indicate significant enrichment of disease-linked clones within matched ankylosing spondylitis synovial fluid.

The CDR3 spans 14 residues. Trimming removed 5 bases at V and 4 bases at J, with 14 bases between. Germline V lookup: CDR1 SEHNR, CDR2 FQNEAQ (reference sequence). Quantitative 5'-RACE with molecular barcodes produced the TCR beta libraries. TCRdb reprocessed the 5' RACE reads with MiXCR, giving one entry per CDR3 protein. The data contain about 200,000 distinct CDR3 sequences, 9.5% to 15% of them singletons. The genes are TRBV7-9 and TRBJ2-5; tentative D call: TRBD2 (5 bases). Sample: blood, either unsorted or a sorted T cell fraction (not recorded which). The TCR sequence derives from a male donor with ankylosing spondylitis or in good health (not recorded which). CDR3 DNA: TGTGCCAGCAGCCCATGGCGGGTGGGAGAGACCCAGTACTTC. It codes for CASSPWRVGETQYF.